The rows below give T cell receptor beta chains drawn from one sample of a study of CD8 T cells in ankylosing spondylitis. TCRdb re-called the 5' RACE reads with MiXCR, one entry per CDR3 protein. Altogether around 430,000 distinct CDR3 sequences are present, about 15% being singletons, with the ten largest covering approximately 0.97%. The sequencing sample was made of blood, either unsorted or a sorted T cell fraction (not recorded which). These receptors were obtained from a male donor with ankylosing spondylitis. Each CDR3 is given with its conserved first and last residue. The D gene is left open where the match is weak.

j_call,v_call,d_call,cdr3_aa
TRBJ2-7,TRBV7-2,TRBD2,CASSLAVAGAQYF
TRBJ2-3,TRBV2,NA,CAGRAGTDTQYF
TRBJ1-1,TRBV10-3,NA,CAISEQGNTEAFF
TRBJ2-1,TRBV3-1,TRBD2,CASSPLGGGAYNEQFF
TRBJ2-5,TRBV3-1,TRBD1,CASSQERKRQGGETQYF
TRBJ1-4,TRBV5-5,NA,CASSLTPNEKLFF
TRBJ1-1,TRBV25-1,TRBD1,CASGTGTGGAFF
TRBJ2-7,TRBV12-3/TRBV12-4,NA,CASSRDIYEQYF
TRBJ1-1,TRBV20-1,NA,CSAMGGPLNTEAFF
TRBJ2-7,TRBV6-1,NA,CASSPISLRGSYEQYF
TRBJ1-2,TRBV10-2,NA,CASTIQGNYGYTF
TRBJ2-7,TRBV28,NA,CASSSSNEQYF
TRBJ2-3,TRBV9,NA,CASSVVGAGWDTQYF
TRBJ2-3,TRBV5-1,TRBD1,CASSSDRVRSDTQYF
TRBJ2-7,TRBV5-1,NA,CASSLGQAVSYEQYF
TRBJ1-2,TRBV5-1,NA,CASSWGDTKDYGYTF
TRBJ2-2,TRBV20-1,TRBD1,CSATGGANTGELFF
TRBJ2-1,TRBV5-1,NA,CASSLGQRPYNEQFF
TRBJ1-1,TRBV20-1,NA,CSRPGRKNTEAFF
TRBJ2-5,TRBV20-1,TRBD2,CCATDPGLAGQETQYF
TRBJ2-1,TRBV20-1,TRBD2,CSASIGLAANNEQFF
TRBJ2-1,TRBV6-1,NA,CASSLTGNLYNEQFF
TRBJ1-2,TRBV12-3/TRBV12-4,NA,CASSFRRGYGYTF
TRBJ2-7,TRBV20-1,NA,CSARDPGEQYF